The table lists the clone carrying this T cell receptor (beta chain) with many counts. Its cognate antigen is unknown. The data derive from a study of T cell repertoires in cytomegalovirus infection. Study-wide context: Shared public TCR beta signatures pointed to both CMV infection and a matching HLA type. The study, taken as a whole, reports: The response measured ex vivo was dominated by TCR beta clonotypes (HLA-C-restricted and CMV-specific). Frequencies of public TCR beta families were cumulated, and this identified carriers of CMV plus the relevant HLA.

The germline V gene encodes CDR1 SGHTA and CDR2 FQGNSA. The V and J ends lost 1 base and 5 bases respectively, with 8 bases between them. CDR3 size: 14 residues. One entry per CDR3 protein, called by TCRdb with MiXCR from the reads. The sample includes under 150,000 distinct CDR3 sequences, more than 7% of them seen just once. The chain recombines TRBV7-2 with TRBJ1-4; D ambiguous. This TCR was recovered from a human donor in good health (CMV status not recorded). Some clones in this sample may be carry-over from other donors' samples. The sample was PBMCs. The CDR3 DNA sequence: TGTGCCAGCAGCTTAGGGTCGGGGAATGAAAAACTGTTTTTT. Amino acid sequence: CASSLGSGNEKLFF.